A single sample gave rise to the 15 T cell receptor beta chains below, sequenced in a study of blood T cell repertoires in COVID-19. Only in-frame clones appear in the TCRdb table, and some are missing; sequencing was by immunoSEQ multiplex PCR. The sample yields 450,000 to 500,000 clones, roughly nine tenths seen once. The sequencing sample was made of PBMCs or T cells enriched from blood (not recorded which). The receptors were gathered from a woman aged 60 to 75 who had recovered from COVID-19.

This chain links TRBV19 with TRBJ1-6; weak D call: TRBD1 (6 bases). The CDR3 runs 14 residues. V gave up 4 bases and J gave up 4 bases, with 8 bases separating them. The germline V gene encodes CDR1 LNHDA and CDR2 SQIVND (reference sequence). The CDR3 is CASSRQVYNSPLHF. The CDR3 DNA follows: TGTGCCAGTAGTAGACAGGTTTATAATTCACCCCTCCACTTT.

This sequence joins TRBV2 and TRBJ2-3, with D possibly matching TRBD2 (6 bases). This CDR3 contains 15 residues. V dropped 10 bases and J dropped 2 bases, with 19 bases sitting between them. Germline V gene sequence: CDR1 SNHLY, CDR2 FYNNEI. CDR3 region: CAKLTGTPYTDTQYF. DNA for the CDR3: TGTGCCAAGCTTACCGGGACTCCCTACACAGATACGCAGTATTTT.

J is TRBJ2-3 and V is TRBV29-1; TRBD2 might be the D (7 bases). The CDR3 extends over 18 amino acids. Trimming pared 1 base from V and 3 bases from J, leaving 23 bases between. Germline assignment: CDR1 SQVTM and CDR2 ANQGSEA. CDR3 in amino acids: CSVEVLSNWGGLTDTQYF. Here the CDR3 DNA reads TGCAGCGTTGAAGTCCTGTCGAATTGGGGGGGCTTAACAGATACGCAGTATTTT.

This clone was picked up one time. The germline gene is not matched at one end of the junction; a read error may be the cause. The chain is built from TRBV6-1 and TRBJ1-4, with 7 bases identical to TRBD1. In germline, CDR1 is MNHNS, CDR2 SASEGT. This CDR3 spans 14 amino acids. The DNA of the CDR3 is TGTGCCAGCAGTGAAATATCCAGTGCCGGGACAGCAATTTTT. It translates to CASSEISSAGTAIF.

The DNA of the CDR3 is TGCGCCAGCACCAAGGGACAGATGAACACTGAAGCTTTCTTT. Its translation: CASTKGQMNTEAFF. The chain employs TRBV10-2 and TRBJ1-1; TRBD1 agrees at 7 bases. The CDR3 runs to 14 residues. Germline lookup yields CDR1 WSHSY and CDR2 SAAADI. V gave up 7 bases and J gave up 0 bases; unmatched junction bases: 5.

Only one count was recorded for this clone. Other DNA sequences in this sample translate to the same CDR3. This chain connects TRBV11-3 to TRBJ2-2; D gene unclear. The CDR3 is made up of 12 amino acids. V was shortened by 5 bases and J by 7 bases, with 8 bases between the two germline ends. Germline CDR1 and CDR2: SGHNT and YENEEA. CDR3 nucleotide sequence: TGTGCCAGCAGCCCCAGAAGCGGGGAGCTGTTTTTT. Translated: CASSPRSGELFF.

This rearrangement joins TRBV12-3 or TRBV12-4 to TRBJ1-5; possible D gene TRBD1, 5 bases. This CDR3 is 12 amino acids long. Trimming left V 5 bases short and J 7 bases short, with 9 bases between. CDR3 residues: CASSHQGQPQHF. The CDR3 DNA reads TGTGCCAGCAGTCATCAGGGCCAGCCCCAGCATTTT.

The rearrangement uses TRBV4-2 and TRBJ2-5; the D gene is possibly TRBD1 (7 bases). Germline V gene data show CDR1 as LGHNA and CDR2 as YNFKEQ. The CDR3 length is 15 residues. The V end was cut by 0 bases, the J end by 4 bases, with 12 bases between. This chain's CDR3 is CASSQDYRGGETQYF. The DNA for the CDR3 is TGTGCCAGCAGCCAAGACTACAGGGGAGGAGAGACCCAGTACTTC.

The rearrangement joins TRBV5-6 to TRBJ1-5; 10 nucleotides align to TRBD1. V shed 1 base, J shed 1 base, and the junction held 5 bases outside the gene matches. Germline-derived CDR1 and CDR2 are SGHDT and YYEEEE. This CDR3 spans 17 amino acids. CDR3 sequence reads: CASSLKPGQGSNQPQHF. The DNA of the CDR3 is TGTGCCAGCAGCTTGAAACCGGGACAGGGGAGCAATCAGCCCCAGCATTTT.

The chain couples TRBV30 to TRBJ1-1; 10 bases match TRBD1. Germline V lookup: CDR1 GTSNPN, CDR2 SVGIG (reference sequence). The CDR3 runs to 13 residues. Trimming removed 5 bases from V and 3 bases from J; junction bases left unmatched: 3. The CDR3 here is CAWGTGVDTEAFF. CDR3 coding DNA: TGTGCCTGGGGGACAGGGGTGGACACTGAAGCTTTCTTT.

V usage is TRBV2 and J usage is TRBJ2-3, with 8 bases that match TRBD2. Trimming at V came to 5 bases and at J to 0 bases, leaving 7 bases not matched to a gene. The CDR3 is 16 residues long. Germline V gene sequence: CDR1 SNHLY, CDR2 FYNNEI. The CDR3 reads CASSLEGLVSTDTQYF. The CDR3 DNA reads as TGTGCCAGCAGTCTCGAGGGACTAGTGAGCACAGATACGCAGTATTTT.

This chain connects TRBV24-1 to TRBJ1-5, with 9 nucleotides matching TRBD1. V lost 4 bases, J lost 3 bases, and 6 bases stayed unmatched. Germline V gene sequence: CDR1 KGHDR, CDR2 SFDVKD. The CDR3 runs 16 residues. Here the CDR3 reads CATSEPGQGFNQPQHF. In DNA, the CDR3 is TGTGCCACCAGTGAGCCGGGACAGGGCTTCAATCAGCCCCAGCATTTT.

The V and J genes are TRBV6-5 and TRBJ1-2; perhaps TRBD1 as D (6 bases). This CDR3 contains 14 residues. V gave up 6 bases and J gave up 6 bases, with 17 bases separating them. Germline V gene sequence: CDR1 MNHEY, CDR2 SVGAGI. CDR3: CASSPADRINGYTF. In DNA form, the CDR3 reads TGTGCCAGCAGCCCCGCCGACAGGATTAATGGCTACACCTTC.

The chain couples TRBV5-1 to TRBJ2-5; 10 bases are shared with TRBD1. Losses at the gene ends were 0 bases for V and 5 bases for J; bases not matched to a gene: 19. This CDR3 has 20 amino acids. Germline V gene sequence: CDR1 SGHRS, CDR2 YFSETQ. The CDR3 coding sequence is TGCGCCAGCAGCTTGGGGGACGGCCGGGACAGGGGCCCGTCCGGGGAGACCCAGTACTTC. Protein sequence: CASSLGDGRDRGPSGETQYF.

This clone was recorded once. The rearrangement uses TRBV4-1 and TRBJ2-1; 8 positions match TRBD1. Germline values: CDR1 MGHRA, CDR2 YSYEKL. Trimming took 0 bases from V and 8 from J; bases not matched to a gene: 12. This CDR3 is built from 17 residues. CDR3 sequence: CASSQDLRTGSYHEQFF. In DNA, the CDR3 is TGCGCCAGCAGCCAAGATTTGAGGACAGGGTCTTATCATGAGCAGTTCTTC.